The 15 T cell receptor beta chains below all came from one sample that was sequenced in a study of blood T cell repertoires in COVID-19 (dated by TCRdb to 2019 to 2021). Library construction relied on the immunoSEQ multiplex PCR assay. Entries here come from immuneACCESS through TCRdb and include only in-frame sequences with V and J called. Some clones fail to appear in such tables; in the studies checked, an unresolved V gene covers under half of the shortfall, and the cause of the remainder is unknown. This sample gives approximately 240,000 clones in total; approximately 90% of them show up just once. Together, the top ten hold 2.1% of the sample. Sequences were obtained from peripheral blood. The receptors were sampled from a woman between 40 and 50 years old who had recovered from COVID-19.

The V and J genes are TRBV7-6 and TRBJ2-3; D may be TRBD1 (6 bases). CDR1 SGHVS and CDR2 FNYEAQ come from the germline V gene. The CDR3 covers 17 residues. Trimming left V 5 bases short and J 1 base short, with 19 bases between. The CDR3 DNA reads as TGTGCCAGCAGCCCACGGACAGCTCCTGTAGGCACAGATACGCAGTATTTT. Translation gives CASSPRTAPVGTDTQYF.

A few counts support this clone. This rearrangement joins TRBV7-6 to TRBJ2-6; possible D gene TRBD1, 5 bases. CDR3 length: 15 residues. The germline V and J ends were trimmed by 5 bases and 3 bases, with 11 bases remaining between them. CDR1 is SGHVS and CDR2 is FNYEAQ in the germline V gene. CDR3 loop: CASSRTTYGANVLTF. The CDR3 DNA is TGTGCCAGCAGCCGGACAACGTATGGGGCCAACGTCCTGACTTTC.

In its sample, this clone was seen once. The rearrangement uses TRBV11-3 and TRBJ2-2; D may be TRBD2 (6 bases). CDR3 length equals 15 residues. V lost 7 bases to trimming and J lost 2 bases, with 14 bases between them. The germline CDR1 and CDR2 sequences are SGHNT and YENEEA. Here the CDR3 reads CASTGGGTNTGELFF. The CDR3, as DNA: TGTGCCAGCACGGGTGGGGGGACCAACACCGGGGAGCTGTTTTTT.

This chain links TRBV7-2 with TRBJ1-1, with 11 bases matching TRBD1. The CDR3 runs to 16 residues. Germline CDR1 reads SGHTA; CDR2 reads FQGNSA. V shed 1 base, J shed 5 bases, and the junction held 6 bases outside the gene matches. This CDR3 is CASSLEGQGALTEAFF. The CDR3 region has the DNA TGTGCCAGCAGCTTAGAAGGACAGGGGGCGTTAACTGAAGCTTTCTTT. The entire variable domain, with the rest obtained from reference TRBV7-2 and TRBJ1-1, is as follows: GAGVSQSPSNKVTEKGKDVELRCDPISGHTALYWYRQSLGQGLEFLIYFQGNSAPDKSGLPSDRFSAERTGGSVSTLTIQRTQQEDSAVYLCASSLEGQGALTEAFFGQGTRLTVV.

The chain employs TRBV29-1 and TRBJ2-1; 8 bases fit TRBD2. V lost 5 bases to trimming and J lost 6 bases; unmatched junction nucleotides: 6. This CDR3 contains 13 residues. Germline V gene sequence: CDR1 SQVTM, CDR2 ANQGSEA. CDR3 sequence reads: CSVRAGGGNEQFF. The CDR3 bases are TGCAGCGTTAGGGCGGGGGGTGGCAATGAGCAGTTCTTC.

The V gene is TRBV6-2 or TRBV6-3, the J gene TRBJ2-1; D is ambiguous. V was trimmed by 5 bases and J by 0 bases, leaving 2 bases between them. The CDR3 is 12 residues long. The germline V gene has CDR1 MNHEY and CDR2 SVGEGT. The CDR3 spells CASSRSYNEQFF. CDR3 in DNA: TGTGCCAGCAGTCGCTCCTACAATGAGCAGTTCTTC.

This clone was seen once. V is TRBV5-1 and J is TRBJ2-3; 9 bases match TRBD2. The CDR3 has 18 amino acids. Per the germline V gene, CDR1 is SGHRS and CDR2 is YFSETQ. The V segment lost 4 bases and the J segment 0 bases; nucleotides outside the gene matches: 12. In DNA form, the CDR3 reads TGCGCCAGCAGCCCCTGGACTAGCGCTACTACTAGCACAGATACGCAGTATTTT. Protein product: CASSPWTSATTSTDTQYF.

CDR3 loop: CASSLLAGGTNTGELFF. The CDR3 nucleotides are TGTGCCAGCAGCCTACTAGCGGGGGGTACGAACACCGGGGAGCTGTTTTTT. V gene TRBV3-1 (or the pseudogene TRBV3-2) combines with J gene TRBJ2-2; TRBD2 matches 12 bases. This CDR3 has 17 residues. Germline-derived CDR1 and CDR2 are LGHDT and YNNKEL (reference sequence). V shed 4 bases, J shed 0 bases, and the junction held 3 bases outside the gene matches.

The chain combines TRBV24-1 with TRBJ1-1; 11 positions agree with TRBD1. V lost 7 bases to trimming and J lost 5 bases; unmatched junction nucleotides: 8. Germline V gives CDR1 KGHDR, CDR2 SFDVKD. This CDR3 region has 15 residues. CDR3 protein: CATRPKGQGETEAFF. The CDR3 DNA sequence: TGTGCCACCAGACCAAAGGGACAGGGGGAGACTGAAGCTTTCTTT.

This clone was detected once. The chain has TRBV5-1 and TRBJ2-5; TRBD2 matches at 11 bases. Germline CDR1 reads SGHRS; CDR2 reads YFSETQ. The CDR3 covers 14 residues. With V trimmed by 4 bases and J by 13 bases, 12 bases remained unmatched. The CDR3 loop reads CASSILAGAALRYF. CDR3 coding DNA: TGCGCCAGCAGCATACTAGCGGGGGCGGCGTTGAGGTACTTC.

The genes are TRBV7-6 and TRBJ1-6, with 10 bases lining up with TRBD1. CDR1 is SGHVS and CDR2 is FNYEAQ in the germline V gene. The junction had 20 bases not matched to a gene; V was cut back by 5 bases and J by 10 bases. This CDR3 spans 19 amino acids. This CDR3 is CASSPRLGQGEHPLSPLHF. The CDR3 DNA is TGTGCCAGCAGCCCCCGGTTAGGACAGGGGGAACATCCCCTCTCACCCCTCCACTTT.

Only one count was recorded for this clone. The rearrangement joins TRBV11-3 to TRBJ2-1, with TRBD1 identical over 12 bases. This CDR3 comprises 16 residues. CDR1 SGHNT and CDR2 YENEEA come from the germline V gene. Unmatched junction bases numbered 3, after V lost 1 base and J lost 5 bases. DNA for the CDR3: TGTGCCAGCAGCTTAGTGGGACAGGGGGCCAACAATGAGCAGTTCTTC. As protein: CASSLVGQGANNEQFF.

This chain connects TRBV6-1 to TRBJ2-6, with D tentatively TRBD1 (6 bases). The germline V gene encodes CDR1 MNHNS and CDR2 SASEGT. CDR3 size: 15 residues. Trimming took off 1 base at V and 2 bases at J, with 6 bases between the two ends. The CDR3 region is CASSEEGAGANVLTF. CDR3 bases: TGTGCCAGCAGTGAAGAGGGGGCTGGGGCCAACGTCCTGACTTTC.

The chain links TRBV10-3 to TRBJ2-1; TRBD2 agrees at 7 bases. CDR3 length: 15 residues. V lost 4 bases, J lost 6 bases, and 9 bases stayed unmatched. Germline assignment: CDR1 ENHRY and CDR2 SYGVKD. Here the CDR3 DNA reads TGTGCCATCAGTGCGAAGGCTAGCGGCCGCAATGAGCAGTTCTTC. This codes for CAISAKASGRNEQFF.

The chain has TRBV19 and TRBJ1-5, with TRBD1 identical over 7 bases. J was trimmed by 1 base and V by 3 bases; bases with no gene match: 6. The CDR3 sequence is 16 residues long. Germline CDR1 and CDR2: LNHDA and SQIVND (reference sequence). In DNA form, the CDR3 reads TGTGCCAGTAGTATTCTCCCGGGACAGAGCAATCAGCCCCAGCATTTT. It is translated as CASSILPGQSNQPQHF.